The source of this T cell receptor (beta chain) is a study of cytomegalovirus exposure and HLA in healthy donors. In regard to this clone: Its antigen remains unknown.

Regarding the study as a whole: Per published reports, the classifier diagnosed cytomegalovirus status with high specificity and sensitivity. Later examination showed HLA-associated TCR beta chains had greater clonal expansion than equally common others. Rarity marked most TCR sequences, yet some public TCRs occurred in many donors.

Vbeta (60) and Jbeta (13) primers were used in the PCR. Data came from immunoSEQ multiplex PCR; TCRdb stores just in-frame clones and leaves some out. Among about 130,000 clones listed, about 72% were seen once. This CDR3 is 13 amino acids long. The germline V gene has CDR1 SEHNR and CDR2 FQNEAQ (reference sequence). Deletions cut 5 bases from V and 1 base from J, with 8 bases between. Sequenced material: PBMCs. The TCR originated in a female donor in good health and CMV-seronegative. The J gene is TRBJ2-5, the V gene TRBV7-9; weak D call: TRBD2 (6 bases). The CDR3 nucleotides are TGTGCCAGCAGCAGGAGGGGCCAAGAGACCCAGTACTTC. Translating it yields CASSRRGQETQYF. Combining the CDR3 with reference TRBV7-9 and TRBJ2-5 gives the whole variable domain DTGVSQNPRHKITKRGQNVTFRCDPISEHNRLYWYRQTLGQGPEFLTYFQNEAQLEKSRLLSDRFSAERPKGSFSTLEIQRTEQGDSAMYLCASSRRGQETQYFGPGTRLLVL.